This passage covers 25 T cell receptor beta chains from one sample sequenced in a study of neurological immune-mediated disorders. One entry per CDR3 protein results from TCRdb running MiXCR on the 5' RACE reads. The table records 45,000 to 65,000 distinct CDR3 sequences, 4% to 5.5% of them present only once. Sequenced: PBMCs. Receptors originate from a man in his fifties with multiple sclerosis.

This clonotype was seen ten or more times. This rearrangement joins TRBV27 to TRBJ1-2; D is unclear. This CDR3 is built from 12 residues. The V gene lost 6 bases and the J gene lost 8 bases, with 13 bases spanning the gap. Germline CDR1 MNHEY, CDR2 SMNVEV (reference sequence). The CDR3 DNA follows: TGTGCCAGCAGCTCCCCGCCTAGCGGCTACACCTTC. Translated: CASSSPPSGYTF.

This clonotype was recorded at least ten times. The V call is TRBV3-1, the J call TRBJ1-1, with D tentatively TRBD1 (6 bases). V was pared by 1 base and J by 11 bases, with 11 bases between. In germline, CDR1 is LGHDT, CDR2 YNNKEL (reference sequence). This CDR3 spans 12 amino acids. For the CDR3, the DNA is TGTGCCAGCAGCCAAGGACAGGCCGGGGCTTTCTTT. It is translated as CASSQGQAGAFF.

This clonotype was detected many times. The V gene is TRBV5-6, the J gene TRBJ2-2; no clear D. Per the germline V gene, CDR1 is SGHDT and CDR2 is YYEEEE. V was cut by 5 bases and J by 3 bases, with 8 bases left in between. CDR3 size: 13 residues. In DNA form, the CDR3 reads TGTGCCAGCAGGGTCGAGTACACCGGGGAGCTGTTTTTT. Residues: CASRVEYTGELFF. The full variable domain, its missing parts supplied by reference TRBV5-6 and TRBJ2-2, is DAGVTQSPTHLIKTRGQQVTLRCSPKSGHDTVSWYQQALGQGPQFIFQYYEEEERQRGNFPDRFSGHQFPNYSSELNVNALLLGDSALYLCASRVEYTGELFFGEGSRLTVL.

This clonotype came up many times. The chain uses TRBV12-3 or TRBV12-4 and TRBJ1-5; tentatively, D is TRBD1 (5 bases). V dropped 5 bases and J dropped 7 bases, with 21 bases sitting between them. This CDR3 has 16 amino acids. The CDR3 coding sequence is TGTGCCAGCAGTCCCGGTCTTGGGGGATTCGTGCAGCCCCAGCATTTT. Its protein is CASSPGLGGFVQPQHF.

This clonotype was observed at least ten times. The chain has TRBV5-1 and TRBJ2-5; TRBD2 matches at 10 bases. V was pared by 4 bases and J by 5 bases, with 17 bases of the junction left unmatched. The CDR3 runs to 18 residues. The germline gives CDR1 SGHRS, CDR2 YFSETQ. The CDR3 here is CASSPMRASGRRVETQYF. The CDR3 nucleotides read TGCGCCAGCAGCCCCATGAGGGCTAGCGGGAGAAGGGTGGAGACCCAGTACTTC.

This clonotype was seen a few times. V gene TRBV6-5 combines with J gene TRBJ2-5; 7 positions agree with TRBD1. CDR1 MNHEY and CDR2 SVGAGI come from the germline V gene. V was clipped by 8 bases and J by 2 bases; unmatched bases: 5. This CDR3 contains 13 residues. Here the CDR3 reads CASARDRQETQYF. The CDR3 region has the DNA TGTGCCAGCGCACGGGACAGACAAGAGACCCAGTACTTC.

On this clonotype: A much bigger clone sits one base away, suggesting this may be a read error. The V gene is TRBV29-1, the J gene TRBJ2-4, with unresolved D. The germline V gene encodes CDR1 SQVTM and CDR2 ANQGSEA. The CDR3 is 11 residues long. V was cut by 5 bases and J by 4 bases, with 6 bases left in between. CDR3 nucleotide sequence: TGCAGCGTTAGAAAGAAAAACATTCAGTACTTC. This translates into CSVRKKNIQYF.

This clonotype was counted at least ten times. This rearrangement joins TRBV4-1 to TRBJ1-6; TRBD1 might be the D (5 bases). CDR3 length equals 16 residues. The ends were cut back, 4 bases at V and 5 bases at J, with 15 bases in the middle. Germline-derived CDR1 and CDR2 are MGHRA and YSYEKL. The CDR3 region has the DNA TGCGCCAGCAGCCCCCGGGACGTCGCTAATAATTCACCCCTCCACTTT. It is translated as CASSPRDVANNSPLHF.

This clonotype was detected many times. The chain recombines TRBV29-1 with TRBJ2-6; unclear D gene. V was pared by 4 bases and J by 2 bases, with 6 bases between. Germline CDR1 reads SQVTM; CDR2 reads ANQGSEA. The CDR3 totals 13 residues. This CDR3 is CSVAGTGANVLTF. The CDR3 DNA is TGCAGCGTTGCTGGAACTGGGGCCAACGTCCTGACTTTC.

For this clonotype: One end of the junction is discordant with germline, which a read error may explain. This chain connects TRBV5-1 to TRBJ2-3; D is unclear. From germline, CDR1 is SGHRS and CDR2 YFSETQ. CDR3 length: 11 amino acids. The CDR3 sequence is CAGSRTDTQYF. The CDR3 DNA follows: TGCGCCGGCAGCAGGACAGATACGCAGTATTTT.

For this clonotype: A read error may explain this, as a much larger clone is one base away. V is TRBV3-1 and J is TRBJ2-7, with TRBD2 matching 8 bases. Germline CDR1 reads LGHDT; CDR2 reads YNNKEL (reference sequence). Losses at the gene ends were 4 bases for V and 3 bases for J; bases not matched to a gene: 8. This CDR3 has 15 residues. In DNA, the CDR3 is TGTGCCAGCAGCCCAGCGGGGGAAAGGAGCTACGAGCAGTACTTC. Translation gives CASSPAGERSYEQYF.

This clonotype was found many times. V is TRBV20-1 and J is TRBJ2-3, with 7 bases matching TRBD1. Germline CDR1 reads DFQATT; CDR2 reads SNEGSKA (reference sequence). The CDR3 is 16 residues long. Trimming removed 4 bases from V and 6 bases from J; junction bases left unmatched: 16. In nucleotides, the CDR3 is TGCAGTGCTACGGTGCAGGACAGGTACCGCGGGGATACGCAGTATTTT. It yields the protein CSATVQDRYRGDTQYF.

This clonotype appeared a few times. This sequence may be a read error, since a much larger clone differs from it by one base. The chain couples TRBV25-1 to TRBJ2-5; 9 positions match TRBD1. The V gene end was trimmed by 2 bases and the J gene end by 5 bases; junction bases not matched to a gene: 3. The germline gives CDR1 MGHDK, CDR2 SYGVNS. The CDR3 contains 14 residues. CDR3 coding DNA: TGTGCCAGCAGTGAACGGGGGACAGGGGAGACCCAGTACTTC. Protein product: CASSERGTGETQYF.

At least ten counts were recorded for this clonotype. The V call is TRBV5-5, the J call TRBJ2-1; 8 nucleotides agree with TRBD2. The trim removed 2 bases at V and 5 bases at J, leaving 18 bases unmatched. The germline V gene encodes CDR1 SGHKS and CDR2 YYEKEE (reference sequence). This CDR3 spans 19 amino acids. DNA of the CDR3: TGTGCCAGCAGCTTCCGCTCCTCCGGGGGGGAGACCAGCCACAATGAGCAGTTCTTC. This codes for CASSFRSSGGETSHNEQFF.

This clonotype was observed at least ten times. The chain carries TRBV7-2 and TRBJ2-1, with 8 nucleotides matching TRBD1. V gave up 2 bases and J gave up 6 bases; unmatched junction bases: 6. This CDR3 has 15 amino acids. Germline V lookup: CDR1 SGHTA, CDR2 FQGNSA. Here the CDR3 reads CASSLRTGLGNEQFF. In DNA form, the CDR3 reads TGTGCCAGCAGCTTAAGGACAGGGCTGGGCAATGAGCAGTTCTTC. Complete variable domain (other parts from reference TRBV7-2 and TRBJ2-1): GAGVSQSPSNKVTEKGKDVELRCDPISGHTALYWYRQSLGQGLEFLIYFQGNSAPDKSGLPSDRFSAERTGGSVSTLTIQRTQQEDSAVYLCASSLRTGLGNEQFFGPGTRLTVL.

This clonotype was counted many times. The rearrangement joins TRBV20-1 to TRBJ2-1; 12 nucleotides agree with TRBD2. CDR3 size: 14 residues. The V gene end was trimmed by 6 bases and the J gene end by 6 bases; junction bases not matched to a gene: 6. Germline V CDR1 and CDR2: DFQATT, SNEGSKA (reference sequence). CDR3 in DNA: TGCAGTGCGTCGACTAGCGGGAGCCTCAATGAGCAGTTCTTC. Protein: CSASTSGSLNEQFF.

This clonotype was recorded many times. The chain employs TRBV5-1 and TRBJ2-3, with 7 bases aligning to TRBD2. With V trimmed by 6 bases and J by 3 bases, 10 bases remained unmatched. The CDR3 length is 15 residues. The germline CDR1 and CDR2 sequences are SGHRS and YFSETQ. Here the CDR3 reads CASTLSGERTDTQYF. The CDR3 bases are TGCGCCAGCACCCTCAGCGGGGAACGAACAGATACGCAGTATTTT.

In this sample, this clonotype turned up many times. The CDR3: CASGKRGDSYNEQFF. In nucleotides, the CDR3 is TGTGCCAGCGGAAAACGGGGGGACTCCTACAATGAGCAGTTCTTC. The gene calls are TRBV3-1 and TRBJ2-1; 7 nucleotides line up with TRBD2. The CDR3 sequence is 15 residues long. Germline CDR1 reads LGHDT; CDR2 reads YNNKEL (reference sequence). V was clipped by 8 bases and J by 0 bases; unmatched bases: 7.

This chain links TRBV28 with TRBJ1-3; D not certain. V lost 5 bases to trimming and J lost 9 bases, with 20 bases between them. The CDR3 runs to 15 residues. The germline CDR1 and CDR2 sequences are MDHEN and SYDVKM. CDR3 DNA: TGTGCCAGCAGTCCAATACGGGCCCTGAAAGGCACCATATATTTT. Encoded protein: CASSPIRALKGTIYF.

This clonotype has just a few counts. The rearrangement links TRBV20-1 to TRBJ2-5; D call uncertain. V was shortened by 1 base and J by 5 bases, with 11 bases between the two germline ends. Germline CDR1 is DFQATT and CDR2 is SNEGSKA (reference sequence). This CDR3 is 13 amino acids long. The CDR3 is CSARGTMRETQYF. CDR3 DNA: TGCAGTGCTAGAGGGACCATGAGGGAGACCCAGTACTTC.

This clonotype appeared many times. The V and J genes are TRBV6-2 or TRBV6-3 and TRBJ2-1; 8 bases are a match to TRBD1. This CDR3 region has 17 residues. Losses at the gene ends were 6 bases for V and 0 bases for J; bases not matched to a gene: 10. Germline CDR1 is MNHEY and CDR2 is SVGEGT. DNA of the CDR3: TGTGCCAGCAGGAATAACAGGGGGATTAGCTCCTACAATGAGCAGTTCTTC. It yields the protein CASRNNRGISSYNEQFF.

This clonotype was seen many times. The rearrangement joins TRBV4-1 to TRBJ2-3, with 9 bases matching TRBD2. The V segment lost 4 bases and the J segment 4 bases; nucleotides outside the gene matches: 9. Germline CDR1 MGHRA, CDR2 YSYEKL. This CDR3 contains 16 residues. The CDR3 bases are TGCGCCAGCAGCCCCCAGTCTAGCGGGGCGTCAGATACGCAGTATTTT. Amino acid sequence: CASSPQSSGASDTQYF.

This clonotype was seen many times. This chain connects TRBV5-6 to TRBJ2-5, with 7 nucleotides matching TRBD1. Germline V gene data show CDR1 as SGHDT and CDR2 as YYEEEE. V lost 4 bases to trimming and J lost 5 bases; unmatched junction nucleotides: 8. This CDR3 spans 14 amino acids. The CDR3 nucleotides are TGTGCCAGCAGCCTTCCGGGACAGTGGGAGACCCAGTACTTC. Residues: CASSLPGQWETQYF.

This clonotype has just a few counts. The J gene is TRBJ1-2, the V gene TRBV7-9; D gene ambiguous. The V end was cut by 10 bases, the J end by 2 bases, with 11 bases between. CDR1 is SEHNR and CDR2 is FQNEAQ in the germline V gene (reference sequence). The CDR3 consists of 12 residues. This CDR3 is CATSLGNYGYTF. The DNA of the CDR3 is TGTGCCACCTCCCTGGGGAACTATGGCTACACCTTC.

Many counts were recorded for this clonotype. The CDR3 sequence is CASSFDRATNTEAFF. CDR3 DNA: TGTGCCAGCAGTTTTGACAGGGCCACGAACACTGAAGCTTTCTTT. This chain connects TRBV5-5 to TRBJ1-1; 7 bases are shared with TRBD1. J lost 1 base, V lost 5 bases, and 8 bases had no gene match. The CDR3 covers 15 residues. CDR1 is SGHKS, CDR2 YYEKEE, per germline (reference sequence).